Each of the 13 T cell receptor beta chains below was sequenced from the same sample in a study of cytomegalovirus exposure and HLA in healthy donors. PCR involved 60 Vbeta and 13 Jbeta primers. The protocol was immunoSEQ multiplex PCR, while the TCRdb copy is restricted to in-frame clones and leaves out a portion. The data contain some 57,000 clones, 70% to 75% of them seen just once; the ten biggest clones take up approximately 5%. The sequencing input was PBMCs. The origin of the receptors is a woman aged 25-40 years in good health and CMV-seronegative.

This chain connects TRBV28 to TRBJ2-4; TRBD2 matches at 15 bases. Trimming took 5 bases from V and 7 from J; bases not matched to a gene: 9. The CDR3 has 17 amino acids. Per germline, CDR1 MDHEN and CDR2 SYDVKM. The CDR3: CASSGRTSGRARNIQYF. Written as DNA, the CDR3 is TGTGCCAGCAGTGGAAGGACTAGCGGGAGGGCCCGGAACATTCAGTACTTC.

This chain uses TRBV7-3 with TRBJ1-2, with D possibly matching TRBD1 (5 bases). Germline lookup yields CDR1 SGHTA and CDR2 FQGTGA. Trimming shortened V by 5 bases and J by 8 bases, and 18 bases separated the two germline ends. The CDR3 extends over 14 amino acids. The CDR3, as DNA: TGTGCCAGCAGCACGGCCGGGACTGGTCTGGGCTACACCTTC. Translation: CASSTAGTGLGYTF.

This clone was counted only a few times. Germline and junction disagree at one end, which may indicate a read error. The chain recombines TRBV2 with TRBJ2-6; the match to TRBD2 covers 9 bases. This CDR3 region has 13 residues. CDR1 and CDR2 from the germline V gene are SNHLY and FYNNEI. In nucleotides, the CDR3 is TGTGCCAGCCGGCGGGGGGGGGCCAACGTCCTGCCTTTC. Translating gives CASRRGGANVLPF.

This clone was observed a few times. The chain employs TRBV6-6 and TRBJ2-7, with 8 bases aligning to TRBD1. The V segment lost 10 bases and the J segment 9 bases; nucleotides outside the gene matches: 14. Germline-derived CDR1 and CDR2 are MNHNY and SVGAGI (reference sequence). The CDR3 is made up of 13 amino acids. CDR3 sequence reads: CATSTGDPPGQYV. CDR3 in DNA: TGTGCCACCTCGACAGGGGATCCTCCGGGGCAGTACGTC.

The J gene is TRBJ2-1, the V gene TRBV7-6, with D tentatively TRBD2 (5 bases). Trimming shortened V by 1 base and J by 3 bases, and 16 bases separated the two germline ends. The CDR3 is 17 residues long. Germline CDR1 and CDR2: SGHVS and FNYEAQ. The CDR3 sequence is CASSLEVGEGRYNEQFF. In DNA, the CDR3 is TGTGCCAGCAGCTTAGAGGTGGGAGAGGGTCGCTACAATGAGCAGTTCTTC.

The CDR3, as DNA: TGTGCCAGTATTACCTGGGACAGGCAAGGTTCACCCCTCCACTTT. Protein: CASITWDRQGSPLHF. The V gene is TRBV6-1, the J gene TRBJ1-6, with TRBD1 matching 8 bases. Germline lookup yields CDR1 MNHNS and CDR2 SASEGT. The trim removed 9 bases at V and 9 bases at J, leaving 13 bases unmatched. This CDR3 region has 15 residues.

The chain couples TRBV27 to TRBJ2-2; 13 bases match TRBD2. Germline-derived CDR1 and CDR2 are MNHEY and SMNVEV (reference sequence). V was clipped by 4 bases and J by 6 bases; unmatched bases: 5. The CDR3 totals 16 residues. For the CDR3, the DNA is TGTGCCAGCAGTTCGGGACTAGCGGGAAGGTCCGGGGAGCTGTTTTTT. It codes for CASSSGLAGRSGELFF.

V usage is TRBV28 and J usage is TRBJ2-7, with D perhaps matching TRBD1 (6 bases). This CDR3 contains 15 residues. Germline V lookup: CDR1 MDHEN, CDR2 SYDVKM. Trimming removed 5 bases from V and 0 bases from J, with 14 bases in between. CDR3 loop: CASSPQGKPSYEQYF. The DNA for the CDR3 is TGTGCCAGCAGTCCCCAGGGGAAACCCTCCTACGAGCAGTACTTC.

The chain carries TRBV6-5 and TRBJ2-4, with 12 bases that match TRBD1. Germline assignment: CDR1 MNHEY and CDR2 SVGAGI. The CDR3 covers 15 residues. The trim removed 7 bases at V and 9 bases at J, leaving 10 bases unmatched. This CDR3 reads CASTLSGTGGSIQYF. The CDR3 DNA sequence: TGTGCCAGCACCCTAAGCGGGACAGGGGGCAGCATTCAGTACTTC.

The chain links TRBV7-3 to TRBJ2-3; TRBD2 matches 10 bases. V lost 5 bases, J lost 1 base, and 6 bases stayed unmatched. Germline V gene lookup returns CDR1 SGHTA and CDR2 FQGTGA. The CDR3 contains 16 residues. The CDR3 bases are TGTGCCAGCAGCAGGGGGGGGACTAGCGGCACAGATACGCAGTATTTT. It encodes CASSRGGTSGTDTQYF.

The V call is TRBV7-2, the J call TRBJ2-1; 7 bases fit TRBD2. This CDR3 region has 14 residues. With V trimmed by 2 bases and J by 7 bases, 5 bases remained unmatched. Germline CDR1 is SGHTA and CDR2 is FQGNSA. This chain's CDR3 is CASSLLALANEQFF. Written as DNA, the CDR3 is TGTGCCAGCAGCTTACTCGCACTAGCGAATGAGCAGTTCTTC. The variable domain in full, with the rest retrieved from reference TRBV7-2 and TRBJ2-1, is GAGVSQSPSNKVTEKGKDVELRCDPISGHTALYWYRQSLGQGLEFLIYFQGNSAPDKSGLPSDRFSAERTGGSVSTLTIQRTQQEDSAVYLCASSLLALANEQFFGPGTRLTVL.

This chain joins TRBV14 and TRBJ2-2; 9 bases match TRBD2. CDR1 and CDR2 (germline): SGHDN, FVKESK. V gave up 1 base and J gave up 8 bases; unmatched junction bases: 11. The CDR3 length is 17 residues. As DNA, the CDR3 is TGTGCCAGCAGCCAAGCACTAGCGGGTTCGGTTTCTGGGGAGCTGTTTTTT. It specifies CASSQALAGSVSGELFF. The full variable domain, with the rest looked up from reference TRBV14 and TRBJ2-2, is EAGVTQFPSHSVIEKGQTVTLRCDPISGHDNLYWYRRVMGKEIKFLLHFVKESKQDESGMPNNRFLAERTGGTYSTLKVQPAELEDSGVYFCASSQALAGSVSGELFFGEGSRLTVL.

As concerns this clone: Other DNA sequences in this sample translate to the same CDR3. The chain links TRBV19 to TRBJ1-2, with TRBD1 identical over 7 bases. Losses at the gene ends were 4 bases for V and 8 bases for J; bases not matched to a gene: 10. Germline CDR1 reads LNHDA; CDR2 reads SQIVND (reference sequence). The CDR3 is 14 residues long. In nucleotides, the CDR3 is TGTGCCAGTAGTAAAGAGGGGGCGGCCTACGGCTACACCTTC. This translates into CASSKEGAAYGYTF.